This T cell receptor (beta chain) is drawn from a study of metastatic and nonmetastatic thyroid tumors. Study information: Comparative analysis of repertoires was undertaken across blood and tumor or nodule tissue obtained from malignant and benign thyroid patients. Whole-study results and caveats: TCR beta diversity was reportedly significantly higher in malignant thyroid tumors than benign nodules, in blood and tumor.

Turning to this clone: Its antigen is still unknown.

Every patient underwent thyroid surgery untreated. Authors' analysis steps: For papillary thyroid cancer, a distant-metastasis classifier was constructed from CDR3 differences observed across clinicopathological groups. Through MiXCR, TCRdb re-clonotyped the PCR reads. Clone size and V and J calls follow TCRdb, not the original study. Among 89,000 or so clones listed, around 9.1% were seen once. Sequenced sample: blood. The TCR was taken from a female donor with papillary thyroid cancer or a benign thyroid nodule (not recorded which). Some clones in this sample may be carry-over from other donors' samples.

The CDR3 sequence is CASSGTGEADTQYF. Here the CDR3 DNA reads TGTGCCAGCAGTGGGACAGGGGAAGCAGATACGCAGTATTTT. The chain couples TRBV28 to TRBJ2-3; 10 bases align to TRBD1. Trimming took 5 bases from V and 4 from J; bases not matched to a gene: 3. The germline gives CDR1 MDHEN, CDR2 SYDVKM. The CDR3 is 14 amino acids.